This entry lists 4 T cell receptor beta chains sequenced from one sample in a study of blood T cell repertoires in COVID-19. Profiling relied on immunoSEQ multiplex PCR, and the TCRdb table lists in-frame clones only, not all of them. The sample lists about 77,000 clones, 80% occurring once. The material sequenced was peripheral blood. These receptors came from a woman in her seventies with acute or convalescent COVID-19.

In nucleotides, the CDR3 is TGTGCCAGCAGTTACAGTTCAGGGGGCGCGGTCTGGGGCTACACCTTC. Its translation: CASSYSSGGAVWGYTF. V usage is TRBV6-5 and J usage is TRBJ1-2; 8 bases fit TRBD1. V shed 2 bases, J shed 8 bases, and the junction held 13 bases outside the gene matches. The CDR3 loop spans 16 amino acids. Per germline, CDR1 MNHEY and CDR2 SVGAGI.

The J gene is TRBJ1-2, the V gene TRBV7-2; no reliable D call. Trimming took off 0 bases at V and 5 bases at J, with 7 bases between the two ends. CDR3 length equals 13 residues. The V gene's germline CDR1 is SGHTA and CDR2 FQGNSA. This chain's CDR3 is CASSLAVEYGYTF. As DNA, the CDR3 is TGTGCCAGCAGCTTAGCAGTAGAATATGGCTACACCTTC.

This chain joins TRBV5-4 and TRBJ2-7, with 8 bases lining up with TRBD1. The V segment lost 3 bases and the J segment 2 bases; nucleotides outside the gene matches: 7. The CDR3 is 15 residues long. Germline V CDR1 and CDR2: SGHNT, YYREEE (reference sequence). CDR3 in DNA: TGTGCCAGCAGCTCCGTTACAGGGGGGACCTACGAGCAGTACTTC. Its translation is CASSSVTGGTYEQYF.

This chain connects TRBV4-3 to TRBJ1-5; 7 bases are a match to TRBD1. Trimming removed 2 bases from V and 10 bases from J; junction bases left unmatched: 8. This CDR3 has 14 amino acids. Germline CDR1 LGHNA, CDR2 YSLEER. The CDR3 region has the DNA TGCGCCAGCAGCCAATTGACAGGACAGGATCCCCAGCATTTT. It codes for CASSQLTGQDPQHF.